A few counts support the clone carrying this TCR beta chain. Antigen: not known. This record belongs to a study of shared clonotypes between healthy human individuals. Background on the study: Researchers assigned three CD4 naive, three CD4 memory, two CD8 naive and one CD8 memory plate to each donor.

The V gene lost 7 bases and the J gene lost 6 bases, with 12 bases spanning the gap. There are 13 residues in the CDR3. The germline gives CDR1 SEHNR, CDR2 FQNEAQ (reference sequence). Study-wide results and caveats: Clonotypes which were not shared had lower generation probabilities than clonotypes that all four donors shared. Clonotype sharing across donors was expected to vary with sequencing depth.

The method was immunoSEQ multiplex PCR; TCRdb's version includes in-frame clones alone and lacks a portion of them. Here the sample spans 2 million to 3 million clones, roughly 93% being singletons. A CD45RA+ naive subset and a CD45RA-negative memory subset were split from CD4+ cells. Sample: naive CD4+ T cells from PBMCs. Subset given: CD45RA+ positively selected. The chain joins TRBV7-9 to TRBJ1-4, with a possible D match to TRBD1 (5 bases). This sequence was found in a man aged 18 to 30 in good health. Some clones in this sample may be carry-over from other donors' samples. The CDR3 DNA reads TGTGCCAGCACCCAACGGGGGGATGAAAAACTGTTTTTT. Translation: CASTQRGDEKLFF.